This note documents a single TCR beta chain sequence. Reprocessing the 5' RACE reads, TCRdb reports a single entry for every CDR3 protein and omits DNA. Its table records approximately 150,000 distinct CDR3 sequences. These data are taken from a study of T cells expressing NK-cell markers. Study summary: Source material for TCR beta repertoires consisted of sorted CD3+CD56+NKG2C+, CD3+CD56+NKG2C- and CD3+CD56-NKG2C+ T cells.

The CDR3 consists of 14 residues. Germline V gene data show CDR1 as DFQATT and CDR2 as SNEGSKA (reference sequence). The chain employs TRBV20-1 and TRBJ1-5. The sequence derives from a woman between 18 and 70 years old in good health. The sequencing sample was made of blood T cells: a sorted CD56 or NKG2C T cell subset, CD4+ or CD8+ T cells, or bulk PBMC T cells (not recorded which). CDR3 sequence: CSARDLGPNQPQHF.